The 8 T cell receptor beta chains below all came from one sample that was sequenced in a study of shared clonotypes between healthy human individuals (dated by TCRdb to about 2020). CD8 naive samples consisted of CD45RO-negative cells that were positively selected for CCR7, yielding a CD45RA+CCR7+ population without TemRA cells. Libraries were constructed by the immunoSEQ multiplex PCR assay. TCRdb carries this immuneACCESS record with in-frame sequences only. Its versions omit some clonotypes, under half of them owing to an unresolved V gene in the studies checked, with the rest unexplained. The sample table lists millions of clones, 85% to 95% of them with a count of one. The ten largest clones represent roughly 1.7% of the sample. The source material was naive CD8+ T cells from PBMCs. The cell subset or site tag for this specimen amounts to: CD45RA+CCR7+. These receptor sequences come from a man aged 18 to 30 in good health. Some clones in this sample may be carry-over from other donors' samples.

The chain is built from TRBV5-1 and TRBJ2-5, with 12 bases lining up with TRBD2. V dropped 4 bases and J dropped 1; count of bases not matched to a gene: 5. This CDR3 spans 16 amino acids. Per the germline V gene, CDR1 is SGHRS and CDR2 is YFSETQ. Here the CDR3 reads CASSGGTSGLQETQYF. The CDR3 nucleotides read TGCGCCAGCAGCGGAGGGACTAGCGGGCTCCAAGAGACCCAGTACTTC.

This chain connects TRBV28 to TRBJ2-7, with D unresolved. The CDR3 length is 11 residues. Per germline, CDR1 MDHEN and CDR2 SYDVKM. Trimming pared 5 bases from V and 4 bases from J, leaving 6 bases between. The CDR3, as DNA: TGTGCCAGCAGTGATCGATACGAGCAGTACTTC. This sequence encodes CASSDRYEQYF.

The chain uses TRBV19 and TRBJ1-1; D is uncertain. Per the germline V gene, CDR1 is LNHDA and CDR2 is SQIVND (reference sequence). This CDR3 spans 14 amino acids. V was clipped by 4 bases and J by 5 bases, with 14 bases between them. The CDR3 coding sequence is TGTGCCAGTAGTACCCCACACCGGGAAACTGAAGCTTTCTTT. Protein product: CASSTPHRETEAFF.

The CDR3 loop reads CASSQSGTQTYTGELFF. For the CDR3, the DNA is TGCGCCAGCAGCCAGTCCGGGACACAGACTTACACCGGGGAGCTGTTTTTT. The rearrangement links TRBV4-1 to TRBJ2-2, with D possibly being TRBD1 (6 bases). This CDR3 region has 17 residues. Per germline, CDR1 MGHRA and CDR2 YSYEKL. V was cut by 3 bases and J by 3 bases, with 17 bases left in between.

V usage is TRBV28 and J usage is TRBJ2-7; no reliable D call. This CDR3 is built from 17 residues. Trimming left V 4 bases short and J 1 base short, with 20 bases between. Germline V gene data show CDR1 as MDHEN and CDR2 as SYDVKM. This CDR3 reads CASSSPVSTMFSYEQYF. CDR3 nucleotides: TGTGCCAGCAGTTCACCCGTTAGCACTATGTTTTCCTACGAGCAGTACTTC.

This sequence joins TRBV21-1 and TRBJ2-3; the DNA was not compared with TRBD1, the D call given in the table. TRBV21-1 is a recognized pseudogene. The length of the CDR3 is 23 residues. CDR3 residues: CASSSHGDRSIVGVWGRTDTQYF. The CDR3 region has the DNA TGTGCCAGCAGCAGCCATGGGGACAGGTCGATTGTGGGGGTGTGGGGCCGCACAGATACGCAGTATTTT.

A word on this clone: This same CDR3 is encoded by further DNA sequences in the sample. J is TRBJ2-5 and V is TRBV9, with TRBD1 as a possible D gene (5 bases). V lost 0 bases and J lost 5, with 14 bases in between. CDR1 is SGDLS and CDR2 is YYNGEE in the germline V gene. The CDR3 sequence is 15 residues long. This CDR3 is CASSVGGGPGETQYF. The CDR3 bases are TGTGCCAGCAGCGTAGGAGGTGGTCCAGGGGAGACCCAGTACTTC.

The count of this clone is one. The rearrangement joins TRBV25-1 to TRBJ2-5, with 9 bases identical to TRBD1. CDR3 length equals 16 residues. Germline loops: CDR1 MGHDK, CDR2 SYGVNS. V lost 4 bases, J lost 5 bases, and 11 bases stayed unmatched. CDR3 sequence: CASSAGAKDRGETQYF. For the CDR3, the DNA is TGTGCCAGCAGTGCCGGGGCAAAGGACAGGGGCGAGACCCAGTACTTC.